This TCR beta chain was recovered during a study of CD8 T cells in Susac syndrome. A quantity of about 0.5 to 1 ug RNA underwent reverse transcription using random hexamers. TCRdb re-derived calls from the immunoSEQ multiplex PCR reads in MiXCR, one entry per CDR3 protein. Here the sample spans about 76,000 distinct CDR3 sequences, approximately 94% being singletons. The clonotype was recovered from a human donor with Susac syndrome. The sample comprised CD8+ T cells from PBMCs.

The CDR3, as DNA: TGTGCCAGTAGTAAACGGACAGGGGGTTCCGCAACTAATGAAAAACTGTTTTTT. Translating gives CASSKRTGGSATNEKLFF. The V gene is TRBV19, the J gene TRBJ1-4; 10 nucleotides match TRBD1. The CDR3 loop spans 18 amino acids. V shed 4 bases, J shed 0 bases, and the junction held 8 bases outside the gene matches. In germline, CDR1 is LNHDA, CDR2 SQIVND (reference sequence).